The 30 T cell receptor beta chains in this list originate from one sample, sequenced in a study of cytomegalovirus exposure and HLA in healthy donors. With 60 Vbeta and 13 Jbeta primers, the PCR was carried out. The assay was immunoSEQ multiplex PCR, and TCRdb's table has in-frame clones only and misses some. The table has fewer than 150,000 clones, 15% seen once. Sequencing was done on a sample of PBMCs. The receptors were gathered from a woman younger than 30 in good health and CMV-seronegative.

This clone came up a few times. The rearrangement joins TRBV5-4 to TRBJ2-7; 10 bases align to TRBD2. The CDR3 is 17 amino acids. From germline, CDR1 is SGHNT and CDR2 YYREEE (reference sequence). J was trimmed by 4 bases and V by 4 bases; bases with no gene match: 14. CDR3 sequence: CASSEGTSVPVGYEQYF. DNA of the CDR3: TGTGCCAGCAGCGAAGGGACTAGCGTCCCAGTGGGGTACGAGCAGTACTTC.

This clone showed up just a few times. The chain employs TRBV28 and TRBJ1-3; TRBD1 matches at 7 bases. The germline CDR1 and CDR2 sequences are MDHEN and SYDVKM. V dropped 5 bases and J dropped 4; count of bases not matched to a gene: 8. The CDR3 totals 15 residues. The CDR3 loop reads CASSPPGGTGNTIYF. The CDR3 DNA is TGTGCCAGCAGTCCCCCAGGGGGGACGGGAAACACCATATATTTT.

The CDR3 protein is CASSLAGGEQYF. CDR3 nucleotide sequence: TGTGCCAGCAGCTTAGCGGGGGGCGAGCAGTACTTC. V usage is TRBV7-9 and J usage is TRBJ2-7, with D possibly being TRBD2 (6 bases). The CDR3 has 12 amino acids. V gave up 0 bases and J gave up 6 bases, with 6 bases separating them. Germline CDR1 reads SEHNR; CDR2 reads FQNEAQ (reference sequence).

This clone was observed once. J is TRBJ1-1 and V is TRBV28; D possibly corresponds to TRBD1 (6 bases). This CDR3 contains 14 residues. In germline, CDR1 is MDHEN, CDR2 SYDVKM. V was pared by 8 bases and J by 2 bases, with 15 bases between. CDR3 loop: CASGTTTGNTEAFF. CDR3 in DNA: TGTGCCAGCGGGACTACGACAGGTAACACTGAAGCTTTCTTT.

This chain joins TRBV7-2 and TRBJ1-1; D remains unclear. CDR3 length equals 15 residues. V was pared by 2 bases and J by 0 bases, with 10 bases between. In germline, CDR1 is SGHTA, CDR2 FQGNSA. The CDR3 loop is CASSLYGGLNTEAFF. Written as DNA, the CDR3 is TGTGCCAGCAGCTTATATGGAGGCCTGAACACTGAAGCTTTCTTT.

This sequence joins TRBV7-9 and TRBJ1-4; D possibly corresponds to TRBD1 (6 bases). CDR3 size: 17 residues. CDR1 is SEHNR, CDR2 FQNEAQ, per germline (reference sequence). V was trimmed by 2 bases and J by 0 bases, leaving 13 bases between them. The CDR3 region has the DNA TGTGCCAGCAGCTTATCCGGGGGGCTTGCAACTAATGAAAAACTGTTTTTT. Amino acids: CASSLSGGLATNEKLFF.

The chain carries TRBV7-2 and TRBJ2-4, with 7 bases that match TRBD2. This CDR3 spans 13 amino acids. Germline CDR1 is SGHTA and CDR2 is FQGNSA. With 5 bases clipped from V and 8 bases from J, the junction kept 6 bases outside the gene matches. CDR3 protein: CASSVRDYDIQYF. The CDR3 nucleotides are TGTGCCAGCAGCGTCCGGGACTATGACATTCAGTACTTC.

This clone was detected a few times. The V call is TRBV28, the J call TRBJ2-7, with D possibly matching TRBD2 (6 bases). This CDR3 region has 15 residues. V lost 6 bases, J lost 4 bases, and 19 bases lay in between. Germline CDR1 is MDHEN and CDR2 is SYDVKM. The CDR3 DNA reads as TGTGCCAGCAGGGGGGTGGGGACCGGGGGATACGAGCAGTACTTC. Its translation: CASRGVGTGGYEQYF.

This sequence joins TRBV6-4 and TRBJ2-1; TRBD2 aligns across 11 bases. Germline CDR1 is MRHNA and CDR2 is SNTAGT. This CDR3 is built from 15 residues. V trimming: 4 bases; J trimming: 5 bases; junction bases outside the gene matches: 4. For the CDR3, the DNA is TGTGCCAGCAGTGCATCTAGCGGGGGGAACAATGAGCAGTTCTTC. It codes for CASSASSGGNNEQFF.

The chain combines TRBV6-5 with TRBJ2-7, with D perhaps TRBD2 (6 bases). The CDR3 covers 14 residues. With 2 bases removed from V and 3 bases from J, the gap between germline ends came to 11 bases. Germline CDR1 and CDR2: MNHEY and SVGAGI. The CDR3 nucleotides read TGTGCCAGCAGTTACGCGGGACGAGGCTACGAGCAGTACTTC. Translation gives CASSYAGRGYEQYF.

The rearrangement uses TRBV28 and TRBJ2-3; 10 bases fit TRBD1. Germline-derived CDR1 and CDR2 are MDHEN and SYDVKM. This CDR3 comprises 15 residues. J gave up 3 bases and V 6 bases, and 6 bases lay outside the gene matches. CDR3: CASRRGTGVTDTQYF. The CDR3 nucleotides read TGTGCCAGCAGGCGTGGGACAGGGGTGACAGATACGCAGTATTTT.

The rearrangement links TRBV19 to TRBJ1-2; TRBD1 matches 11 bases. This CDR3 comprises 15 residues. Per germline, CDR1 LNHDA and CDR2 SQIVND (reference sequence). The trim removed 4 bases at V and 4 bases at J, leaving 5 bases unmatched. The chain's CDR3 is CASSTLDRGLYGYTF. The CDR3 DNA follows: TGTGCCAGTAGTACCTTGGACAGGGGGCTCTATGGCTACACCTTC.

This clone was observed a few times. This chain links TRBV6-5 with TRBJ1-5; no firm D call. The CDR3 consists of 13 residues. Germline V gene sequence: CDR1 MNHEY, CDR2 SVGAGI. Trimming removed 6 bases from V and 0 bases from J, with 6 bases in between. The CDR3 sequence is CASSGYSNQPQHF. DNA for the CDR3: TGTGCCAGCAGCGGGTATAGCAATCAGCCCCAGCATTTT.

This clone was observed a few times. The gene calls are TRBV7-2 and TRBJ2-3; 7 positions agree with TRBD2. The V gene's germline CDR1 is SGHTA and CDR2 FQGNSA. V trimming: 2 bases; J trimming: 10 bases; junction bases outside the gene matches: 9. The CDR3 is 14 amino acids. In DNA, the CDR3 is TGTGCCAGCAGCTTACGACCGGGGGGTATTGCGCAGTATTTT. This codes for CASSLRPGGIAQYF.

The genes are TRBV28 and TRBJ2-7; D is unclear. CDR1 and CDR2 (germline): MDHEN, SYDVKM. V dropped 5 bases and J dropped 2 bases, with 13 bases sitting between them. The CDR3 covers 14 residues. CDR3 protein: CASSRGRPTYEQYF. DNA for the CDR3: TGTGCCAGCAGTCGTGGCAGGCCCACCTACGAGCAGTACTTC.

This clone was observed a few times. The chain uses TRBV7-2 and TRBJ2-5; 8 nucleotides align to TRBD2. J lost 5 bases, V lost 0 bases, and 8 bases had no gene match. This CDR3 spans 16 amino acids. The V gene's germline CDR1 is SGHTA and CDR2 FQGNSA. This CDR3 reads CASSLAIGGAGETQYF. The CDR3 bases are TGTGCCAGCAGCTTAGCGATCGGGGGGGCTGGGGAGACCCAGTACTTC. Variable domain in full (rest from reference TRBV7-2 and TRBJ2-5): GAGVSQSPSNKVTEKGKDVELRCDPISGHTALYWYRQSLGQGLEFLIYFQGNSAPDKSGLPSDRFSAERTGGSVSTLTIQRTQQEDSAVYLCASSLAIGGAGETQYFGPGTRLLVL.

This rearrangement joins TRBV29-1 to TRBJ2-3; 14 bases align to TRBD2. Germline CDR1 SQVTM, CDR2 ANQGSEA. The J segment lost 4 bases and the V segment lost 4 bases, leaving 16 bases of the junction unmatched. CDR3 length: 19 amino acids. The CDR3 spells CSVGVTSGRAFLAADTQYF. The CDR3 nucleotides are TGCAGCGTTGGGGTGACTAGCGGGAGGGCCTTTTTGGCCGCAGATACGCAGTATTTT.

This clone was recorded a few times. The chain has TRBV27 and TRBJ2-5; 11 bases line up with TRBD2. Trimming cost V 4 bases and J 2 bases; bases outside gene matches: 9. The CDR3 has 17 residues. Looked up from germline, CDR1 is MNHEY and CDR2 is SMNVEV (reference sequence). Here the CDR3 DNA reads TGTGCCAGCAGTTGGGGGACTAGCGGCTATTCACAAGAGACCCAGTACTTC. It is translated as CASSWGTSGYSQETQYF.

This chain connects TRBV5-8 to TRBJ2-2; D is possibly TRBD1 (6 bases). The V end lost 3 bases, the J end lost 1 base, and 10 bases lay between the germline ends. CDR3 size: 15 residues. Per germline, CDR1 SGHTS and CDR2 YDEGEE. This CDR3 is CASSSGTRNTGELFF. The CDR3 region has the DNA TGTGCCAGCAGCTCCGGGACAAGGAACACCGGGGAGCTGTTTTTT.

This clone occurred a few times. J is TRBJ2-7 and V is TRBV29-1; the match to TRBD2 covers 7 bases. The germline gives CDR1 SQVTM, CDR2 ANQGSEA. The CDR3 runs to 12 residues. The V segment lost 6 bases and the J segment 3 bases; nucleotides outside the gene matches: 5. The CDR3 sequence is CSVQAGVYEQYF. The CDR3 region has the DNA TGCAGCGTCCAGGCGGGGGTCTACGAGCAGTACTTC.

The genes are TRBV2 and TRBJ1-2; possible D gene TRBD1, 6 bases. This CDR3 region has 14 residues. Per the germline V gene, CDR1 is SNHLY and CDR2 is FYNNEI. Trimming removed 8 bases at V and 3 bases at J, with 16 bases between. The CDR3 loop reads CASGRAGADYGYTF. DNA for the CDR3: TGTGCCAGCGGGCGGGCAGGGGCTGACTATGGCTACACCTTC.

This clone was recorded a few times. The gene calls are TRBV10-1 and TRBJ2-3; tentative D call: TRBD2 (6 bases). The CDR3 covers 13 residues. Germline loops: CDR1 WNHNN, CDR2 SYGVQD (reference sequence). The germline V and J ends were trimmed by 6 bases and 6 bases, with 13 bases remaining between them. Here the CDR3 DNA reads TGCGCCAGCAGGCCGGGAGATGCTGATACGCAGTATTTT. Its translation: CASRPGDADTQYF.

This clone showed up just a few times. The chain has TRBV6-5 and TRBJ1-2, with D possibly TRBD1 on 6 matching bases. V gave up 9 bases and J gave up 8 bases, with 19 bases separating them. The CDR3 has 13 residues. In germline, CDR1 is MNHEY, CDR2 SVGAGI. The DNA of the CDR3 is TGTGCCAGTAGCGCACAGGGAAGTACGGGCTACACCTTC. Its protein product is CASSAQGSTGYTF.

The CDR3 loop is CASSDSQGVGGYTF. For the CDR3, the DNA is TGTGCCAGCAGTGACTCGCAGGGGGTAGGTGGCTACACCTTC. The gene calls are TRBV6-4 and TRBJ1-2, with TRBD1 matching 7 bases. Trimming removed 0 bases from V and 7 bases from J; junction bases left unmatched: 5. Germline V lookup: CDR1 MRHNA, CDR2 SNTAGT. This CDR3 has 14 residues.

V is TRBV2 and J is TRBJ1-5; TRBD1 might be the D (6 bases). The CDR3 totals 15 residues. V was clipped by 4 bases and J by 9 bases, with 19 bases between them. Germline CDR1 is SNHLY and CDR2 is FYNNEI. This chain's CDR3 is CASSAGGGTWRPQHF. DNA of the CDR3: TGTGCCAGCAGTGCAGGCGGGGGCACTTGGCGGCCCCAGCATTTT.

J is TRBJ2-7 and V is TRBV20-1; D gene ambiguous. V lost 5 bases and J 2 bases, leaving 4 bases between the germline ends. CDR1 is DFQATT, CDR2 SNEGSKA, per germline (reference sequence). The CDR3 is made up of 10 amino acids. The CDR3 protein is CSALTYEQYF. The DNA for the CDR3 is TGCAGTGCTTTAACCTACGAGCAGTACTTC.

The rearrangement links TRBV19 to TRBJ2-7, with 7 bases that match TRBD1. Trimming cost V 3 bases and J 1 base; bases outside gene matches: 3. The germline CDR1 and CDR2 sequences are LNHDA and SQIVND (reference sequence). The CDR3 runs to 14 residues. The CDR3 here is CASSIPGQSYEQYF. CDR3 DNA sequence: TGTGCCAGTAGTATTCCGGGACAGTCCTACGAGCAGTACTTC.

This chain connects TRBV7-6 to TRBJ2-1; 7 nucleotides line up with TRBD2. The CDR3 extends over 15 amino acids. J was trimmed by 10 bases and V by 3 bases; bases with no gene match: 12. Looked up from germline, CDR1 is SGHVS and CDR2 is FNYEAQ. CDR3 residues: CASSLARTSLREQFF. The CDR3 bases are TGTGCCAGCAGCTTGGCTCGGACTAGTCTACGAGAGCAGTTCTTC.

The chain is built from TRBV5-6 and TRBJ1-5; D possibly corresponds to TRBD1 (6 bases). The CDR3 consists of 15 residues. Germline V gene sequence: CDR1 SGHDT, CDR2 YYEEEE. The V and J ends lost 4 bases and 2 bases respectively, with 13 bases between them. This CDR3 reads CASSRGGAGNQPQHF. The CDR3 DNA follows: TGTGCCAGCAGCAGAGGGGGGGCTGGCAATCAGCCCCAGCATTTT.

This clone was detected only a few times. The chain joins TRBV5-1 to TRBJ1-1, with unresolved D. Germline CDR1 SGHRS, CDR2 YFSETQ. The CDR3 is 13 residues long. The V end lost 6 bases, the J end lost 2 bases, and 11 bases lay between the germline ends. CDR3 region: CASKAQKNTEAFF. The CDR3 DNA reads TGCGCCAGCAAGGCACAGAAAAACACTGAAGCTTTCTTT.